These T cell receptor beta chains were read from a single sample in a study of CD8 T cells in Susac syndrome. From the immunoSEQ multiplex PCR reads, TCRdb called clonotypes with MiXCR, one entry per CDR3 protein. The profile shows around 200,000 distinct CDR3 sequences, 85% to 95% of them singletons. The sequenced sample consisted of CD4+ T cells from PBMCs. The receptors here all came from a human donor in good health. CDR3s include the opening cysteine and the closing phenylalanine or tryptophan. D genes are given only for firm matches. The size field is filled for only some rows; it gives once, few, many or a size class.

v_call	clone_size	d_call	j_call	cdr3_nt	cdr3_aa
TRBV12-3/TRBV12-4	.	.	TRBJ2-7	TGTGCCAGCACCCCTGGCGGTACCGAGCAGTACTTC	CASTPGGTEQYF
TRBV5-6	.	.	TRBJ2-2	TGTGCCAGCAGCTTTTATAATATGTTCGCGAACACCGGGGAGCTGTTTTTT	CASSFYNMFANTGELFF
TRBV24-1	.	TRBD1	TRBJ2-7	TGTGCCACCACTACACCGACAGGGGGCCTGTACGAGCAGTACTTC	CATTTPTGGLYEQYF
TRBV23-1	.	.	TRBJ2-7	TGCGCCAGCAGTCCCAATCGGGGCCGGGGTGACCGCTCCTACGAGCAGTACTTC	CASSPNRGRGDRSYEQYF
TRBV11-2	.	TRBD1	TRBJ2-3	TGTGCCAGCAGCCGACAGGGATACGCAGATACGCAGTATTTT	CASSRQGYADTQYF
TRBV7-2	.	TRBD1	TRBJ2-1	TGTGCCAGCAGCCCGACGGGGACAGTCTACAATGAGCAGTTCTTC	CASSPTGTVYNEQFF
TRBV18	.	.	TRBJ1-1	TGTGCCAGCTCACGCCTTCGCCGACAGGATGGAGGGGATGGTGAAGCTTTCTTT	CASSRLRRQDGGDGEAFF
TRBV9	.	TRBD2	TRBJ2-1	TGTGCCAGCAGCGGTAGCGGGGGGGCCAATGAGCAGTTCTTC	CASSGSGGANEQFF
TRBV5-4	.	TRBD2	TRBJ2-2	TGTGCCAGCAGCTTGGCAGCGGGGGTCGGGGAGCTGTTTTTT	CASSLAAGVGELFF
TRBV6-4	.	.	TRBJ2-5	TGTGCCAGCAGTCGAGAGTTCGGCGAGACCCAGTACTTC	CASSREFGETQYF
TRBV5-6	.	.	TRBJ2-5	TGTGCCAGCAGCTTGGATAAGGGCTTCCAGTACTTC	CASSLDKGFQYF
TRBV29-1	once	.	TRBJ2-1	TGCAGCGAAATAAGGGCGGCAGATGAGCAGTTCTTC	CSEIRAADEQFF
TRBV30	.	.	TRBJ2-5	TGTGCCTGGAGTGCAGGGACACCCAGGAGGGAGACCCAGTACTTC	CAWSAGTPRRETQYF
TRBV6-2/TRBV6-3	.	.	TRBJ2-2	TGTGCCAGCCTGGCCGGGGAGCTGTTTTTT	CASLAGELFF
TRBV20-1	.	TRBD1	TRBJ2-5	TGCAGTGCTAGAGAGGACAGGGGAGGCCAAGAGACCCAGTACTTC	CSAREDRGGQETQYF
TRBV12-3/TRBV12-4	.	TRBD1	TRBJ2-5	TGTGCCAGCAAACCGGGACAGGGGGCCCAAGAGACCCAGTACTTC	CASKPGQGAQETQYF
TRBV9	.	.	TRBJ2-1	TGTGCCAGCAGCCTCTCAGGACCTTCCAATGAGCAGTTCTTC	CASSLSGPSNEQFF
TRBV3-1	few	.	TRBJ2-7	TGTGCCAGCGGCAGGCAGGGGAGCTCCTACGAGCAGTACTTC	CASGRQGSSYEQYF
TRBV20-1	once	.	TRBJ1-1	TGCAGTGCTAGAGATCTACCCGAAGCTTTCTTT	CSARDLPEAFF
TRBV21-1	.	.	TRBJ2-1	TGTGCCAGCACGCCCCGGGTTTCGGGCGAGCAGTTCTTC	CASTPRVSGEQFF
TRBV15	.	.	TRBJ1-5	TGTGCCACCAGCCCCCGTAGCAATCAGCCCCAGCATTTT	CATSPRSNQPQHF
TRBV28	.	TRBD2	TRBJ2-1	TGTGCCAGCAGCCGCCCTAGCGGGAAGGCTGGTGAGCAGTTCTTC	CASSRPSGKAGEQFF
TRBV6-2/TRBV6-3	once	TRBD2	TRBJ2-2	TGTGCCAGCAAGCGGGACTCGAACACCGGGGAGCTGTTTTTT	CASKRDSNTGELFF
TRBV6-6	.	TRBD1	TRBJ2-3	TGTGCCAGCAGCGTAGGGGGCCGGGTCACAGATACGCAGTATTTT	CASSVGGRVTDTQYF
TRBV4-3	.	.	TRBJ2-7	TGCGCCAGCAGCCAAGGTGTGCCCTCCTACGAGCAGTACTTC	CASSQGVPSYEQYF
TRBV20-1	.	.	TRBJ1-5	TGCAGTGCTAGGACAGATAGCAATCAGCCCCAGCATTTT	CSARTDSNQPQHF
TRBV25-1	.	.	TRBJ2-5	TGTGCCAGCAGTGATCTGTACCAAGAGACCCAGTACTTC	CASSDLYQETQYF
TRBV12-3/TRBV12-4	.	TRBD1	TRBJ2-3	TGTGCCAGCAGTTCCGCGGGACAGGGGAGCACAGATACGCAGTATTTT	CASSSAGQGSTDTQYF
TRBV20-1	.	.	TRBJ2-1	TGCAGTGCTAGGTCTCTAGATGAGCAGTTCTTC	CSARSLDEQFF
TRBV29-1	.	.	TRBJ2-5	TGCAGCGGATCGGGTCGCGGGGAGACCCAGTACTTC	CSGSGRGETQYF
TRBV3-1	.	.	TRBJ1-2	TGTGCCAGCAGCCAAGGTGCTGTCGCCTATGGCTACACCTTC	CASSQGAVAYGYTF
TRBV15	.	.	TRBJ2-6	TGTGCCACCAGCAGAGATGATCGGGAAGCTGGGGCCAACGTCCTGACTTTC	CATSRDDREAGANVLTF
TRBV19	.	.	TRBJ2-5	TGTGCCAGTTGGGGACTGGGGGCCGAGACCCAGTACTTC	CASWGLGAETQYF